Below, 20 T cell receptor beta chains from the same sample are listed, as sequenced in a study of blood T cell repertoires in COVID-19. Using immunoSEQ multiplex PCR, the repertoire was profiled, and TCRdb retains in-frame clones only, with some absent. The sample includes tens of thousands of clones, less than 90% of them seen just once. Sequencing was performed on peripheral blood. These receptors were collected from a human donor in a cohort sampled during active COVID-19.

The V gene is TRBV16, the J gene TRBJ2-1; D remains unclear. Per germline, CDR1 KGHSY and CDR2 FQNENV. The V gene lost 4 bases and the J gene lost 7 bases, with 8 bases spanning the gap. The CDR3 sequence is 12 residues long. CDR3 coding DNA: TGTGCCAGCAGCCCAACTTCGAATGAGCAGTTCTTC. Translating gives CASSPTSNEQFF. The full variable domain, rest sourced from reference TRBV16 and TRBJ2-1, is GEEVAQTPKHLVRGEGQKAKLYCAPIKGHSYVFWYQQVLKNEFKFLISFQNENVFDETGMPKERFSAKCLPNSPCSLEIQATKLEDSAVYFCASSPTSNEQFFGPGTRLTVL.

V gene TRBV27 combines with J gene TRBJ2-2, with TRBD1 as a possible D gene (6 bases). V was clipped by 3 bases and J by 3 bases, with 11 bases between them. Germline V CDR1 and CDR2: MNHEY, SMNVEV (reference sequence). There are 15 residues in the CDR3. CDR3: CASSFTGLDTGELFF. CDR3 DNA: TGTGCCAGCAGTTTCACAGGGCTGGACACCGGGGAGCTGTTTTTT.

The chain uses TRBV12-3 or TRBV12-4 and TRBJ2-2; D unclear. The CDR3 is 13 amino acids. Trimming removed 5 bases at V and 1 base at J, with 5 bases between. Here the CDR3 reads CASSPQNTGELFF. The CDR3 nucleotides are TGTGCCAGCAGTCCCCAGAACACCGGGGAGCTGTTTTTT.

V and J are TRBV11-2 and TRBJ1-6; TRBD1 is a possible D gene (6 bases). The CDR3 sequence is 16 residues long. The V end lost 0 bases, the J end lost 9 bases, and 15 bases lay between the germline ends. Germline V gives CDR1 SGHAT, CDR2 FQNNGV. CDR3 coding DNA: TGTGCCAGCAGCTTAGATCCAGACAGGAGACTTTCACCCCTCCACTTT. This codes for CASSLDPDRRLSPLHF.

The chain carries TRBV9 and TRBJ2-5; TRBD2 matches at 8 bases. The junction had 6 bases not matched to a gene; V was cut back by 0 bases and J by 5 bases. Germline assignment: CDR1 SGDLS and CDR2 YYNGEE. CDR3 length: 15 residues. The CDR3 loop is CASSVAAGVGETQYF. In nucleotides, the CDR3 is TGTGCCAGCAGCGTAGCAGCGGGAGTGGGGGAGACCCAGTACTTC.

The table lists this clone with a count of one. The V call is TRBV5-1, the J call TRBJ1-1; 8 bases are a match to TRBD1. Germline V CDR1 and CDR2: SGHRS, YFSETQ. With 3 bases clipped from V and 2 bases from J, the junction kept 6 bases outside the gene matches. The CDR3 covers 15 residues. In nucleotides, the CDR3 is TGCGCCAGCAGCTGGGGACAGGCCACAAACACTGAAGCTTTCTTT. Translated: CASSWGQATNTEAFF.

The rearrangement uses TRBV2 and TRBJ2-2; D is perhaps TRBD2 (6 bases). CDR3 length: 13 amino acids. Germline V gene lookup returns CDR1 SNHLY and CDR2 FYNNEI. V gave up 7 bases and J gave up 7 bases, with 13 bases separating them. In DNA, the CDR3 is TGTGCCAGCATAGCGGCAAGGGGCGGGGAGCTGTTTTTT. Translated, it gives CASIAARGGELFF.

This sequence joins TRBV29-1 and TRBJ1-1; D unresolved. This CDR3 spans 13 amino acids. The germline V gene has CDR1 SQVTM and CDR2 ANQGSEA. The V end lost 4 bases, the J end lost 1 base, and 10 bases lay between the germline ends. CDR3 sequence reads: CSVVYSRNTEAFF. CDR3 in DNA: TGCAGCGTTGTTTACAGTAGGAACACTGAAGCTTTCTTT.

The V gene is TRBV5-1, the J gene TRBJ2-4; 7 bases map to TRBD2. Unmatched junction bases numbered 7, after V lost 3 bases and J lost 16 bases. The CDR3 is 11 residues long. CDR1 is SGHRS and CDR2 is YFSETQ in the germline V gene. The CDR3 bases are TGCGCCAGCAGCTCTGGACTAGAATATTACTTC. This sequence encodes CASSSGLEYYF.

V is TRBV19 and J is TRBJ2-2; weak D call: TRBD2 (5 bases). Germline V gene lookup returns CDR1 LNHDA and CDR2 SQIVND (reference sequence). V was pared by 4 bases and J by 4 bases, with 16 bases between. The CDR3 has 16 residues. CDR3 loop: CASSRRTPAGTGELFF. CDR3 nucleotides: TGTGCCAGTAGTAGGAGGACTCCCGCGGGCACCGGGGAGCTGTTTTTT.

V usage is TRBV6-6 and J usage is TRBJ2-7; 7 nucleotides line up with TRBD1. Trimming took 6 bases from V and 1 from J; bases not matched to a gene: 3. The V gene's germline CDR1 is MNHNY and CDR2 SVGAGI (reference sequence). CDR3 length: 13 amino acids. CDR3 nucleotides: TGTGCCAGCAGCCCCAGGGGGTCCTACGAGCAGTACGTC. Its protein product is CASSPRGSYEQYV.

This clone was seen many times. The chain employs TRBV30 and TRBJ2-3; 11 nucleotides line up with TRBD1. J was trimmed by 2 bases and V by 4 bases; bases with no gene match: 5. Germline values: CDR1 GTSNPN, CDR2 SVGIG (reference sequence). This CDR3 spans 15 amino acids. The CDR3 bases are TGTGCCTGGATAGGGACAGGGGGATTCACAGATACGCAGTATTTT. Amino acid sequence: CAWIGTGGFTDTQYF.

The CDR3 nucleotides read TGTGCCAGCACCATGAACCTAGCGGGCTCGACAGATACGCAGTATTTT. It codes for CASTMNLAGSTDTQYF. This rearrangement joins TRBV2 to TRBJ2-3, with 8 bases identical to TRBD2. CDR3 length: 16 residues. V lost 7 bases to trimming and J lost 3 bases; unmatched junction nucleotides: 12. Per the germline V gene, CDR1 is SNHLY and CDR2 is FYNNEI. Filled out from reference TRBV2 and TRBJ2-3, the complete variable domain reads EPEVTQTPSHQVTQMGQEVILRCVPISNHLYFYWYRQILGQKVEFLVSFYNNEISEKSEIFDDQFSVERPDGSNFTLKIRSTKLEDSAMYFCASTMNLAGSTDTQYFGPGTRLTVL.

The chain is built from TRBV6-5 and TRBJ2-7; 8 bases fit TRBD1. The length of the CDR3 is 13 residues. With V trimmed by 5 bases and J by 12 bases, 12 bases remained unmatched. Germline V gene data show CDR1 as MNHEY and CDR2 as SVGAGI. In DNA form, the CDR3 reads TGTGCCAGCAGTCGACTACCGGGACAGGCCCTGTACGTC. Encoded protein: CASSRLPGQALYV.

The V gene is TRBV29-1, the J gene TRBJ2-7, with 13 bases fitting TRBD2. Germline values: CDR1 SQVTM, CDR2 ANQGSEA. With 6 bases clipped from V and 6 bases from J, the junction kept 8 bases outside the gene matches. There are 14 residues in the CDR3. CDR3 amino acids: CSVRGLAGDLEQYF. The CDR3 region has the DNA TGCAGCGTCCGTGGACTAGCGGGGGATCTCGAGCAGTACTTC.

This clone was seen more than once but under ten times. The chain couples TRBV7-6 to TRBJ1-1, with 9 nucleotides matching TRBD1. Germline V gives CDR1 SGHVS, CDR2 FNYEAQ. V dropped 7 bases and J dropped 6; count of bases not matched to a gene: 6. This CDR3 region has 13 residues. Here the CDR3 DNA reads TGTGCCAGCATCCCCGACAGGGGGTCTGAAGCTTTCTTT. Protein: CASIPDRGSEAFF.

The chain has TRBV29-1 and TRBJ2-5; D perhaps matches TRBD1 (5 bases). This CDR3 region has 12 residues. The V gene's germline CDR1 is SQVTM and CDR2 ANQGSEA. V was shortened by 8 bases and J by 5 bases, with 15 bases between the two germline ends. Here the CDR3 DNA reads TGCAGCTCCTCAAGGGGTCGGGAGACCCAGTACTTC. It encodes CSSSRGRETQYF.

This chain's CDR3 is CASGPRGVLYEQYF. In nucleotides, the CDR3 is TGCGCCAGCGGACCCAGGGGTGTGCTCTACGAGCAGTACTTC. V and J are TRBV5-1 and TRBJ2-7; possibly TRBD1 for D (6 bases). The CDR3 consists of 14 residues. Trimming removed 7 bases at V and 3 bases at J, with 17 bases between. Germline lookup yields CDR1 SGHRS and CDR2 YFSETQ. Together with reference TRBV5-1 and TRBJ2-7, the CDR3 gives the full variable domain: KAGVTQTPRYLIKTRGQQVTLSCSPISGHRSVSWYQQTPGQGLQFLFEYFSETQRNKGNFPGRFSGRQFSNSRSEMNVSTLELGDSALYLCASGPRGVLYEQYFGPGTRLTVT.

This clone has just one count. The chain is built from TRBV19 and TRBJ2-5, with TRBD2 matching 13 bases. Looked up from germline, CDR1 is LNHDA and CDR2 is SQIVND (reference sequence). J lost 4 bases, V lost 5 bases, and 7 bases had no gene match. CDR3 size: 16 residues. This CDR3 is CASSLGLAGLRETQYF. CDR3 coding DNA: TGTGCCAGTAGTCTGGGACTAGCGGGACTAAGAGAGACCCAGTACTTC.

CDR3 nucleotides: TGTGCCTGGAGTCTCACAGGGGGCGGACAGCCCCAGCATTTT. The encoded protein is CAWSLTGGGQPQHF. The chain joins TRBV30 to TRBJ1-5; the match to TRBD1 covers 9 bases. The ends lost 2 bases at V and 7 bases at J; junction bases unmatched: 6. The germline gives CDR1 GTSNPN, CDR2 SVGIG (reference sequence). The CDR3 spans 14 residues.